Listed below are T cell receptor beta chains from one sample, sequenced in a study of monozygotic twins with inflammatory bowel disease. TCRdb reanalyzed the 5' RACE reads and collapses them to one entry per CDR3 protein, without DNA. The sample has around 400,000 distinct CDR3 sequences. Material for sequencing was blood. Receptors originate from a human donor with ulcerative colitis or Crohn's disease, or a healthy co-twin of an affected twin (not recorded which). Both conserved end residues are part of each CDR3.

CDR3 protein	V gene	J gene
CASSLAGGSHEQYF	TRBV7-9	TRBJ2-7
CASSSQGIWNTEAFF	TRBV12-3/TRBV12-4	TRBJ1-1
CAIRDRDSGNTIYF	TRBV10-3	TRBJ1-3
CASSWTGQPQHF	TRBV5-8	TRBJ1-5
CASSYKPGLAGSYNEQFF	TRBV11-2	TRBJ2-1
CASSSGGAGANVLTF	TRBV28	TRBJ2-6
CASTPAGIAGETNTGELFF	TRBV5-1	TRBJ2-2
CASSRSGPSSYNEQFF	TRBV27	TRBJ2-1
CASSIGLNLAKNIQYF	TRBV19	TRBJ2-4
CSARVSDTLNSPLHF	TRBV20-1	TRBJ1-6
CASSLRGDRVFGTEAFF	TRBV12-3/TRBV12-4	TRBJ1-1
CSAGDRNTGELFF	TRBV20-1	TRBJ2-2
CASSLSQAYEAFF	TRBV11-2	TRBJ1-1
CASSPVLAGPDTQYF	TRBV18	TRBJ2-3
CASSLLAGGPTDTQYF	TRBV7-9	TRBJ2-3
CASSLTAGTVGDTQYF	TRBV7-3	TRBJ2-3
CASSLSRTSQETQYF	TRBV18	TRBJ2-5
CASSPRARDTEAFF	TRBV18	TRBJ1-1
CASSFNSVAVLDYEQYF	TRBV28	TRBJ2-7
CASSFDRGIYNEQFF	TRBV27	TRBJ2-1
CASTGGSFPLHF	TRBV28	TRBJ1-6
CASSLSLDRRTGELFF	TRBV28	TRBJ2-2
CASSISQIAGAYEQYF	TRBV19	TRBJ2-7
CASSLDAASGRTDTQYF	TRBV11-2	TRBJ2-3
CASSPLAGKETQYF	TRBV18	TRBJ2-5
CSASSGTGKTSTDTQYF	TRBV20-1	TRBJ2-3
CASSQGAGRSDTQYF	TRBV4-1	TRBJ2-3
CASSTGLAGAPNEQFF	TRBV13	TRBJ2-1
CASSLVRGGTQYF	TRBV7-2	TRBJ2-5
CSVLLRQSYEQYF	TRBV29-1	TRBJ2-7
CASSDESYEKLFF	TRBV3-1	TRBJ1-4
CASSYIWGVEETQYF	TRBV6-2/TRBV6-3	TRBJ2-5
CASSLLGGFYGYTF	TRBV5-4	TRBJ1-2
CASSLGLQETQYF	TRBV5-6	TRBJ2-5
CAIMRREADTQYF	TRBV10-3	TRBJ2-3
CASSSLTLNYEQYF	TRBV5-1	TRBJ2-7
CASSRGSGANVLTF	TRBV19	TRBJ2-6
CASSASWTREIF	TRBV12-3/TRBV12-4	TRBJ2-1
CASSRTTGGNTEAFF	TRBV14	TRBJ1-1
CASSHDMFYEQYF	TRBV14	TRBJ2-7
CASSGQLGEKLFF	TRBV12-3/TRBV12-4	TRBJ1-4
CASSSPGGHQETQYF	TRBV11-2	TRBJ2-5
CASSGTGLTGANVLTF	TRBV5-1	TRBJ2-6
CASQTGTYTGELFF	TRBV6-1	TRBJ2-2
CSASQGSYNEQFF	TRBV20-1	TRBJ2-1
CSARMTSGGPLFTYEQYF	TRBV20-1	TRBJ2-7